A single sample gave rise to the 29 T cell receptor beta chains below, sequenced in a study of OX40 agonist ivuxolimab in advanced cancers. Some clones are missing from TCRdb's copy, which holds only in-frame ones; the method was immunoSEQ multiplex PCR. In the table there are tens of thousands of clones, 92% of which are singletons. The sample was CD4+ or CD8+ T cells sorted from blood, taken in a trial of the OX40 agonist ivuxolimab. The receptors here all came from an adult with an advanced solid tumor such as melanoma, head and neck, liver or kidney cancer.

The chain links TRBV9 to TRBJ2-3; 9 bases are shared with TRBD2. CDR1 and CDR2 from the germline V gene are SGDLS and YYNGEE. This CDR3 spans 14 amino acids. V was pared by 5 bases and J by 5 bases, with 6 bases of the junction left unmatched. Here the CDR3 DNA reads TGTGCCAGCAGTTTAGCGGGAGAGATAGATACGCAGTATTTT. Translating gives CASSLAGEIDTQYF.

The chain is built from TRBV18 and TRBJ2-7, with 16 bases that match TRBD2. The CDR3 runs to 18 residues. Germline CDR1 and CDR2: KGHSH and LQKENI. The trim removed 0 bases at V and 0 bases at J, leaving 2 bases unmatched. CDR3 coding DNA: TGTGCCAGCTCACCACCGGGACTAGCGGGAGGGATCTCCTACGAGCAGTACTTC. Its translation is CASSPPGLAGGISYEQYF.

This sequence joins TRBV12-5 and TRBJ1-1; a weak D match, TRBD1 (6 bases). Trimming removed 6 bases at V and 2 bases at J, with 19 bases between. The germline V gene encodes CDR1 LGHNT and CDR2 FRNRAP. CDR3 length equals 16 residues. The CDR3 sequence is CASGYTSRGPNTEAFF. For the CDR3, the DNA is TGTGCTAGTGGCTATACTAGCAGGGGTCCCAACACTGAAGCTTTCTTT. The full variable domain, in which reference TRBV12-5 and TRBJ1-1 provide the parts outside the CDR3, is DARVTQTPRHKVTEMGQEVTMRCQPILGHNTVFWYRQTMMQGLELLAYFRNRAPLDDSGMPKDRFSAEMPDATLATLKIQPSEPRDSAVYFCASGYTSRGPNTEAFFGQGTRLTVV.

The rearrangement joins TRBV19 to TRBJ1-5; 9 bases map to TRBD1. After removal of 7 bases from V and 2 bases from J, the junction contained 6 bases not matched to a gene. From germline, CDR1 is LNHDA and CDR2 SQIVND (reference sequence). The CDR3 contains 15 residues. The CDR3 sequence is CASKDRGSGNQPQHF. For the CDR3, the DNA is TGTGCCAGTAAGGACAGGGGATCGGGCAATCAGCCCCAGCATTTT.

The chain recombines TRBV27 with TRBJ1-5; the D gene is possibly TRBD1 (6 bases). Between the trimmed V and J ends, which lost 4 bases and 7 bases, there was a span of 17 bases. Germline values: CDR1 MNHEY, CDR2 SMNVEV (reference sequence). The CDR3 has 15 residues. The DNA for the CDR3 is TGTGCCAGCAGTTCCGGGGGCACCCCATCGCAGCCCCAGCATTTT. It yields the protein CASSSGGTPSQPQHF.

The V call is TRBV4-3, the J call TRBJ1-5; D perhaps matches TRBD1 (5 bases). V dropped 0 bases and J dropped 3 bases, with 9 bases sitting between them. In germline, CDR1 is LGHNA, CDR2 YSLEER. The CDR3 has 15 residues. CDR3 nucleotide sequence: TGCGCCAGCAGCCAAGAAATGGACAACAATCAGCCCCAGCATTTT. Translation: CASSQEMDNNQPQHF.

This clone came up once. V is TRBV12-1 and J is TRBJ1-1; the listed D gene, TRBD1, was not tested against the DNA. TRBV12-1 is termed a pseudogene. The CDR3 is 13 residues long. The CDR3 coding sequence is TGTGCCAGCAGCCCAAGGACAGGCCTTGAAGCTTTCTTT. It yields the protein CASSPRTGLEAFF.

This sequence joins TRBV7-9 and TRBJ1-2; 7 positions agree with TRBD1. CDR1 is SEHNR and CDR2 is FQNEAQ in the germline V gene (reference sequence). Trimming cost V 5 bases and J 2 bases; bases outside gene matches: 2. This CDR3 is 13 amino acids long. As DNA, the CDR3 is TGTGCCAGCAGCCGACAGGGAAACTATGGCTACACCTTC. This encodes CASSRQGNYGYTF.

The chain joins TRBV6-5 to TRBJ2-7; D is unclear. The CDR3 is 13 residues long. The V gene lost 2 bases and the J gene lost 2 bases, with 7 bases spanning the gap. Germline values: CDR1 MNHEY, CDR2 SVGAGI. Here the CDR3 DNA reads TGTGCCAGCAGTTACGGGATCGCCTACGAGCAGTACTTC. Translated, it gives CASSYGIAYEQYF.

The chain links TRBV6-5 to TRBJ2-2; D perhaps matches TRBD2 (6 bases). This CDR3 is built from 15 residues. Germline CDR1 and CDR2: MNHEY and SVGAGI. V lost 5 bases and J 7 bases, leaving 17 bases between the germline ends. The CDR3 DNA reads TGTGCCAGCAGTCGCCTGACTAGGACGGGCGGGGAGCTGTTTTTT. As protein: CASSRLTRTGGELFF.

The V gene is TRBV19, the J gene TRBJ1-3, with D possibly TRBD1 on 6 matching bases. From germline, CDR1 is LNHDA and CDR2 SQIVND (reference sequence). V dropped 3 bases and J dropped 8 bases, with 17 bases sitting between them. The length of the CDR3 is 15 residues. CDR3 nucleotides: TGTGCCAGTAGTATTCGGGGGGGGCTGAGACACACCATATATTTT. Protein sequence: CASSIRGGLRHTIYF.

The J gene is TRBJ2-6, the V gene TRBV5-4, with 9 bases fitting TRBD2. The junction had 4 bases not matched to a gene; V was cut back by 4 bases and J by 2 bases. The CDR3 extends over 16 amino acids. The germline gives CDR1 SGHNT, CDR2 YYREEE (reference sequence). Here the CDR3 DNA reads TGTGCCAGCAGCCCTAGCGGGACCACTGGGGCCAACGTCCTGACTTTC. It is translated as CASSPSGTTGANVLTF.

V gene TRBV5-6 combines with J gene TRBJ1-3, with TRBD1 matching 8 bases. Per germline, CDR1 SGHDT and CDR2 YYEEEE. The CDR3 has 19 residues. Trimming cost V 2 bases and J 1 base; bases outside gene matches: 14. CDR3 DNA: TGTGCCAGCAGCTTTACCCCGGGACAGGTGGGAAATTCTGGAAACACCATATATTTT. It yields the protein CASSFTPGQVGNSGNTIYF.

The rearrangement links TRBV19 to TRBJ2-7, with a weak D call TRBD1 (5 bases). This CDR3 has 14 amino acids. Germline-derived CDR1 and CDR2 are LNHDA and SQIVND (reference sequence). The V gene lost 3 bases and the J gene lost 5 bases, with 14 bases spanning the gap. The CDR3 spells CASSMVGPSDEQYF. CDR3 nucleotide sequence: TGTGCCAGTAGTATGGTGGGGCCCAGCGACGAGCAGTACTTC.

The chain joins TRBV6-5 to TRBJ2-7, with 11 positions matching TRBD2. Germline CDR1 is MNHEY and CDR2 is SVGAGI. This CDR3 region has 15 residues. V shed 5 bases, J shed 4 bases, and the junction held 7 bases outside the gene matches. CDR3 nucleotide sequence: TGTGCCAGCAGTACGACTAGCGGGAATCAATACGAGCAGTACTTC. It translates to CASSTTSGNQYEQYF.

The rearrangement links TRBV30 to TRBJ1-3; D is undetermined. Per the germline V gene, CDR1 is GTSNPN and CDR2 is SVGIG (reference sequence). V lost 0 bases and J 1 base, leaving 1 base between the germline ends. The CDR3 loop spans 12 amino acids. The CDR3 DNA follows: TGTGCCTGGAGTGTATCTGGAAACACCATATATTTT. Translating it yields CAWSVSGNTIYF.

The chain uses TRBV7-2 and TRBJ1-2, with 7 bases matching TRBD1. V shed 5 bases and J 6 bases; nucleotides not matched to a gene: 9. Germline V gene sequence: CDR1 SGHTA, CDR2 FQGNSA. The CDR3 runs to 14 residues. CDR3 nucleotide sequence: TGTGCCAGCAGCCCAAGGACAGGACAGAATGGCTACACCTTC. Its translation: CASSPRTGQNGYTF.

The CDR3 sequence: CAWISGLWTEAFF. CDR3 in DNA: TGTGCCTGGATCTCGGGGCTTTGGACTGAAGCTTTCTTT. The genes are TRBV30 and TRBJ1-1; D possibly corresponds to TRBD1 (5 bases). Germline assignment: CDR1 GTSNPN and CDR2 SVGIG (reference sequence). The CDR3 is 13 residues long. V gave up 4 bases and J gave up 5 bases, with 14 bases separating them.

This chain joins TRBV7-6 and TRBJ2-3, with 8 bases fitting TRBD2. V shed 5 bases, J shed 0 bases, and the junction held 7 bases outside the gene matches. This CDR3 has 16 amino acids. The germline V gene encodes CDR1 SGHVS and CDR2 FNYEAQ. The CDR3 protein is CASSPIAGSSTDTQYF. The CDR3 DNA sequence: TGTGCCAGCAGCCCTATAGCGGGATCAAGCACAGATACGCAGTATTTT.

The chain combines TRBV14 with TRBJ2-5; D perhaps matches TRBD2 (8 bases). Germline V gene data show CDR1 as SGHDN and CDR2 as FVKESK. CDR3 length: 18 residues. With 3 bases removed from V and 3 bases from J, the gap between germline ends came to 23 bases. In DNA, the CDR3 is TGTGCCAGCAGCCAGGGGGACAGCGGGAGACACAATAAAGAGACCCAGTACTTC. Translated, it gives CASSQGDSGRHNKETQYF.

The chain recombines TRBV18 with TRBJ2-7; the D gene is possibly TRBD1 (7 bases). V was cut by 4 bases and J by 1 base, with 17 bases left in between. Germline CDR1 is KGHSH and CDR2 is LQKENI. The CDR3 totals 16 residues. CDR3: CASSRETGTHSYEQYF. In DNA, the CDR3 is TGTGCCAGCTCACGGGAGACAGGGACTCATTCCTACGAGCAGTACTTC.

The chain joins TRBV15 to TRBJ1-3, with D unresolved. Germline CDR1 LNHNV, CDR2 YYDKDF (reference sequence). The CDR3 runs to 15 residues. The V gene lost 0 bases and the J gene lost 3 bases, with 9 bases spanning the gap. CDR3 residues: CATSRDPGVGNTIYF. In nucleotides, the CDR3 is TGTGCCACCAGCAGAGATCCCGGGGTTGGAAACACCATATATTTT.

The chain is built from TRBV30 and TRBJ2-7; 10 positions agree with TRBD2. V trimming: 3 bases; J trimming: 4 bases; junction bases outside the gene matches: 9. The CDR3 has 15 residues. CDR1 GTSNPN and CDR2 SVGIG come from the germline V gene (reference sequence). CDR3 sequence: CAWSRPSGSFYEQYF. CDR3 DNA: TGTGCCTGGAGCCGTCCTAGCGGGAGTTTTTACGAGCAGTACTTC. Variable domain in full (rest from reference TRBV30 and TRBJ2-7): SQTIHQWPATLVQPVGSPLSLECTVEGTSNPNLYWYRQAAGRGLQLLFYSVGIGQISSEVPQNLSASRPQDRQFILSSKKLLLSDSGFYLCAWSRPSGSFYEQYFGPGTRLTVT.

DNA of the CDR3: TGTGCCAGCAGGACCGGGACTAGCGGGACCTCATGGCAGTATTTT. Translating gives CASRTGTSGTSWQYF. This chain uses TRBV6-1 with TRBJ2-3; 13 bases align to TRBD2. Germline V gene lookup returns CDR1 MNHNS and CDR2 SASEGT. The CDR3 is 15 amino acids. V lost 6 bases to trimming and J lost 11 bases; unmatched junction nucleotides: 11.

The rearrangement links TRBV5-4 to TRBJ2-5; D is unclear. Germline-derived CDR1 and CDR2 are SGHNT and YYREEE (reference sequence). The length of the CDR3 is 15 residues. The V end was cut by 0 bases, the J end by 3 bases, with 12 bases between. CDR3 amino acids: CASSLAGPNEETQYF. The CDR3 DNA is TGTGCCAGCAGCTTGGCAGGTCCGAATGAAGAGACCCAGTACTTC.

The rearrangement links TRBV11-2 to TRBJ2-1; 8 positions agree with TRBD2. J gave up 1 base and V 4 bases, and 3 bases lay outside the gene matches. Germline V gene sequence: CDR1 SGHAT, CDR2 FQNNGV. This CDR3 has 15 amino acids. Here the CDR3 DNA reads TGTGCCAGCAGCTCGGGAGGGCGGTCCTACAATGAGCAGTTCTTC. Its protein is CASSSGGRSYNEQFF.

Of note for this clone: Mismatch with germline at one junction end may stem from a read error. The rearrangement uses TRBV18 and TRBJ2-2; perhaps TRBD2 as D (5 bases). CDR1 is KGHSH, CDR2 LQKENI, per germline. This CDR3 contains 16 residues. The CDR3: CASSPRGRPKHRGAVF. The CDR3 region has the DNA TGTGCCAGCTCACCGCGAGGTCGTCCGAAACACCGGGGAGCTGTTTTT.

V gene TRBV27 combines with J gene TRBJ1-6, with D unclear. The V end lost 3 bases, the J end lost 0 bases, and 6 bases lay between the germline ends. CDR3 size: 15 residues. Germline V gene sequence: CDR1 MNHEY, CDR2 SMNVEV (reference sequence). CDR3 bases: TGTGCCAGCAGTTTTGGTAGCTCCTATAATTCACCCCTCCACTTT. Translated: CASSFGSSYNSPLHF.

This clone was detected only once. CDR3 residues: CASSQEVAGAPGELFF. DNA for the CDR3: TGCGCCAGCAGCCAAGAGGTAGCGGGAGCCCCCGGGGAGCTGTTTTTT. The rearrangement uses TRBV4-1 and TRBJ2-2, with 9 bases lining up with TRBD2. In germline, CDR1 is MGHRA, CDR2 YSYEKL. The CDR3 runs 16 residues. V gave up 0 bases and J gave up 6 bases; unmatched junction bases: 5.